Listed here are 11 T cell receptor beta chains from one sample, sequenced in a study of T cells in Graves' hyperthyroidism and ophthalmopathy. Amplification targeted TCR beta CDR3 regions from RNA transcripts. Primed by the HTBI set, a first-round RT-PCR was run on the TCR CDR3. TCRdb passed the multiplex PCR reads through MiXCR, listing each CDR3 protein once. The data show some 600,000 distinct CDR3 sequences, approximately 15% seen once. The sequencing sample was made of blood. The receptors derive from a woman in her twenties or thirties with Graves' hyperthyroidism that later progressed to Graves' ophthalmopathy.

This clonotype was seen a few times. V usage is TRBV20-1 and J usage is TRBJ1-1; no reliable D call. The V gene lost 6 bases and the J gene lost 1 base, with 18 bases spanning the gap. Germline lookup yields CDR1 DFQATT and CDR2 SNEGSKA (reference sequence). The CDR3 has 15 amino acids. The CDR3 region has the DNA TGCAGTGCCGATCCATTCGACGCCCAGAACACTGAAGCTTTCTTT. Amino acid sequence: CSADPFDAQNTEAFF.

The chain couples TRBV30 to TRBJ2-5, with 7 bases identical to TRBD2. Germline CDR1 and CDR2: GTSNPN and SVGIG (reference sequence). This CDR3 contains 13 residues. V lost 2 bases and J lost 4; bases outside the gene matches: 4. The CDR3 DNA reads TGTGCCTGGAGTCTGGGGGGGAGAGAGACCCAGTACTTC. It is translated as CAWSLGGRETQYF.

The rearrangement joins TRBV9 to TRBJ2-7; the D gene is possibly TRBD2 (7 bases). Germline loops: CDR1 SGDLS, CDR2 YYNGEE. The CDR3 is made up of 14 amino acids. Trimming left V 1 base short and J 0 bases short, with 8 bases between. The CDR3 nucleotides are TGTGCCAGCAGCGTAAGGGGGGGCTCCTACGAGCAGTACTTC. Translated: CASSVRGGSYEQYF.

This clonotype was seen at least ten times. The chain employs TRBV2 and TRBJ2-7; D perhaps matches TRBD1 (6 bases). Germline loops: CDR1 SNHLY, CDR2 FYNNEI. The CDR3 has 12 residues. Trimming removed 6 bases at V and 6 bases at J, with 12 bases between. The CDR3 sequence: CASRGAIPEQYF. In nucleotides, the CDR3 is TGTGCCAGCAGGGGGGCAATCCCCGAGCAGTACTTC.

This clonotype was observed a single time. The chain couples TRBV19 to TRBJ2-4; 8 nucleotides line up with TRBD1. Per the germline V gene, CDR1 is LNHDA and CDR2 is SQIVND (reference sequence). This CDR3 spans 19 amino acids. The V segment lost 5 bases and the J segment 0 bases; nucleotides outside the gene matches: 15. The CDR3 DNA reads TGTGCCAGTAGTGTCGAGGGGACAGGTGGGATATTAGCCAAAAACATTCAGTACTTC. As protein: CASSVEGTGGILAKNIQYF.

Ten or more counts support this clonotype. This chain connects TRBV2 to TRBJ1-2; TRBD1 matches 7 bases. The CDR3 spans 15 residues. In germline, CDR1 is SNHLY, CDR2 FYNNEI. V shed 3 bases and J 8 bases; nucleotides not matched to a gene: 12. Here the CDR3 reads CASSDGTAYQGGYTF. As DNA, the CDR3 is TGTGCCAGCAGTGACGGGACAGCGTATCAAGGGGGCTACACCTTC.

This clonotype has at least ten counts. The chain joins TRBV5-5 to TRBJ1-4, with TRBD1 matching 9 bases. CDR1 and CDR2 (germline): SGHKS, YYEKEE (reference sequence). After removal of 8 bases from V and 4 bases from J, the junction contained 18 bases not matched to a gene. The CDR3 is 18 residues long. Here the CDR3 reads CASIRDRDLRGSNEKLFF. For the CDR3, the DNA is TGTGCCAGTATCCGGGACAGGGACCTCCGGGGGAGTAATGAAAAACTGTTTTTT.

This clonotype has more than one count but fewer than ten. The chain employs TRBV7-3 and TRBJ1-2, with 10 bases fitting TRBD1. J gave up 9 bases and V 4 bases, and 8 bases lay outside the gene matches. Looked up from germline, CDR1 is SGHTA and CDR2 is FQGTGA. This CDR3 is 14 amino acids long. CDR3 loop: CASSSTRDRGSYTF. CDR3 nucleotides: TGTGCCAGCAGCTCAACCAGGGACAGGGGCAGCTACACCTTC.

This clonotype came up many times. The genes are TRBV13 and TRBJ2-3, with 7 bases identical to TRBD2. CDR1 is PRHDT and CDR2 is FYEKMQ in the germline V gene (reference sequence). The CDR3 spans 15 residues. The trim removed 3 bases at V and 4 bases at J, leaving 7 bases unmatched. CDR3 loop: CASSFLAEASDTQYF. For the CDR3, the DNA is TGTGCCAGCAGCTTTCTAGCGGAGGCTTCAGATACGCAGTATTTT.

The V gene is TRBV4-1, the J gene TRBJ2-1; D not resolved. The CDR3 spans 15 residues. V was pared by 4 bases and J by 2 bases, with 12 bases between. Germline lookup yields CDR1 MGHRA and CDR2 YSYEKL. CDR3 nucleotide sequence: TGCGCCAGCAGCCGACCCGGCGGAACCTACAATGAGCAGTTCTTC. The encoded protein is CASSRPGGTYNEQFF.

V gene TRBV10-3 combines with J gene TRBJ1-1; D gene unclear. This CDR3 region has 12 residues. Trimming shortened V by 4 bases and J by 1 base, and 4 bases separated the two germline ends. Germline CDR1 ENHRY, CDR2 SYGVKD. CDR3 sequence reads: CAISGRNTEAFF. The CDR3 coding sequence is TGTGCCATCAGTGGGAGGAACACTGAAGCTTTCTTT.